The rows below give T cell receptor beta chains drawn from one sample of a study of blood T cell repertoires in COVID-19. Libraries were prepared by immunoSEQ multiplex PCR; TCRdb keeps only in-frame clonotypes and omits some of them. The data show more than 300,000 clones, around 86% seen once. Specimen: peripheral blood. The receptors shown here come from a woman aged 45-65 years with COVID-19, enrolled during active disease. CDR3s include the opening cysteine and the closing phenylalanine or tryptophan. D genes are given only for firm matches. Clone size is stated in some rows and not others, as once, few, many or a class when expanded.

>14|NA|TRBJ1-1|TRBD1|TRBV4-2
TGTGCCAGCAGCCAGAGAGGACAGGGGGCAACAGCTTTCTTT
CASSQRGQGATAFF
>15|NA|TRBJ1-1|TRBD1|TRBV4-2
TGTGCCAGCAGCCAACCGGGACAGGGAAACACTGAAGCTTTCTTT
CASSQPGQGNTEAFF
>14|NA|TRBJ2-7|NA|TRBV5-1
TGCGCCAGCAGCTTGGTAAGCGATTGGGACGAGCAGTACTTC
CASSLVSDWDEQYF
>13|NA|TRBJ2-2|NA|TRBV7-2
TGTGCCAGCAGCCCCTCCCGCACCGGGGAGCTGTTTTTT
CASSPSRTGELFF
>17|NA|TRBJ2-2|TRBD2|TRBV4-1
TGCGCCAGCAGCCAGCGTCTAGCGGGAGTGAACACCGGGGAGCTGTTTTTT
CASSQRLAGVNTGELFF
>15|NA|TRBJ1-1|TRBD1|TRBV19
TGTGCCAGTAGTATCAGGGGGCACGGGGACACTGAAGCTTTCTTT
CASSIRGHGDTEAFF
>16|NA|TRBJ1-3|NA|TRBV11-3
TGTGCCAGCAGCACTCACAGGACAGTCTCTGGAAACACCATATATTTT
CASSTHRTVSGNTIYF
>14|NA|TRBJ2-3|NA|TRBV4-2
TGTGCCAGCAGCCCCGGGCTCATGGGAGGCACGCAGTATTTT
CASSPGLMGGTQYF
>15|once|TRBJ1-1|TRBD1|TRBV19
TGTGCCAGTAGTATGGGACAGGACCTAAGCCGAAAAGCTTTCTTT
CASSMGQDLSRKAFF
>16|NA|TRBJ2-1|TRBD2|TRBV6-5
TGTGCCAGCAGTTCTAGGACTAGCGGGAGGGCCAGAGAGCAGTTCTTC
CASSSRTSGRAREQFF
>17|NA|TRBJ2-3|NA|TRBV9
TGTGCCAGCAGCGTAGCACGGGGGGCTGGAGGCACAGATACGCAGTATTTT
CASSVARGAGGTDTQYF
>13|NA|TRBJ2-1|NA|TRBV3-1/TRBV3-2
TGTGCCAGCAGCCAGTCAGGGGTTCTTGAGCAGTTCTTC
CASSQSGVLEQFF
>16|NA|TRBJ2-6|NA|TRBV6-2/TRBV6-3
TGTGCCAGCAGTTTCGGACAGAGCTCTGGGGCCAACGTCCTGACTTTC
CASSFGQSSGANVLTF
>16|NA|TRBJ2-3|TRBD2|TRBV5-6
TGTGCCAGCAGCTTGGTTGGCGGGAGTAGCACAGATACGCAGTATTTT
CASSLVGGSSTDTQYF
>13|NA|TRBJ1-2|NA|TRBV7-2
TGTGCCAGCAGCTCCCTCCCGCGGGGTGGCTACACCTTC
CASSSLPRGGYTF
>15|NA|TRBJ2-3|TRBD2|TRBV6-4
TGTGCCAGCAGTATGGAGAGCGGGACTACAGATACGCAGTATTTT
CASSMESGTTDTQYF
>15|NA|TRBJ1-6|NA|TRBV6-6
TGTGCCAGCAGTTACGACTGGTCAGGGAATTCACCCCTCCACTTT
CASSYDWSGNSPLHF
>15|NA|TRBJ2-5|NA|TRBV18
TGTGCCAGCTCACCACAGCAGGGCAAACAAGAGACCCAGTACTTC
CASSPQQGKQETQYF
>16|once|TRBJ2-3|TRBD1|TRBV5-1
TGCGCCAGCAGCTTGGGACTTGGACAGGACACAGATACGCAGTATTTT
CASSLGLGQDTDTQYF
>16|NA|TRBJ2-1|TRBD2|TRBV5-1
TGCGCCAGCAGCTTGGGTGGGACTAGCGTGAACAATGAGCAGTTCTTC
CASSLGGTSVNNEQFF
>17|NA|TRBJ2-3|TRBD2|TRBV4-1
TGCGCCAGCAGCCCGGGACTAGCGGGAGGCCTTACAGATACGCAGTATTTT
CASSPGLAGGLTDTQYF
>16|NA|TRBJ1-4|TRBD1|TRBV7-9
TGTGCCAGCAGCCAAGCCCGGGGACAGGGACGTGAAAAACTGTTTTTT
CASSQARGQGREKLFF
>14|few|TRBJ1-1|NA|TRBV5-6
TGTGCCAGCAGCTTGTGGCGGAGGAACACTGAAGCTTTCTTT
CASSLWRRNTEAFF
>15|few|TRBJ2-7|TRBD1|TRBV4-2
TGTGCCAGCAGCCAAGAAAGACAGGGGGACTACGAGCAGTACTTC
CASSQERQGDYEQYF
>15|once|TRBJ2-7|NA|TRBV2
TGTGCCAGCAGTGAACCCGGAGGGCCCTCCTACGAGCAGTACTTC
CASSEPGGPSYEQYF
>15|NA|TRBJ1-1|NA|TRBV19
TGTGCCAGTAGTGTAAGACAGTTCCTGAACACTGAAGCTTTCTTT
CASSVRQFLNTEAFF
>15|NA|TRBJ2-1|TRBD2|TRBV6-5
TGTGCCAGCAGGAGGAGACTAGCGGGCCTCAATGAGCAGTTCTTC
CASRRRLAGLNEQFF
>16|NA|TRBJ1-1|TRBD1|TRBV3-1/TRBV3-2
TGTGCCAGCAGCCCCAGCAGGGGGACAGGGACGACTGAAGCTTTCTTT
CASSPSRGTGTTEAFF